The 10 T cell receptor beta chains below come from one sample, sequenced in a study of CD8+ T cells in alopecia areata. Indicated treatment: oral pan-JAK inhibitor, 5-10 mg twice daily. It was cDNA, reverse transcribed from extracted RNA, that served as the sequencing template. Assay: immunoSEQ multiplex PCR; the TCRdb copy retains only in-frame clones and omits some. The profile covers about 200,000 clones, with roughly 60% appearing a single time and 5.5% to 6% taken by the ten largest. Sequencing was performed on CD4+ T cells sorted from blood, taken at week 24, from a patient treated with tofacitinib. The receptors were sampled from a human donor with alopecia areata.

The V call is TRBV7-9, the J call TRBJ1-1; 8 bases align to TRBD1. With 1 base clipped from V and 1 base from J, the junction kept 2 bases outside the gene matches. From germline, CDR1 is SEHNR and CDR2 FQNEAQ (reference sequence). This CDR3 has 15 amino acids. The CDR3 DNA sequence: TGTGCCAGCAGCTTAGGAGGGACAGGGAACACTGAAGCTTTCTTT. It translates to CASSLGGTGNTEAFF.

J is TRBJ1-2 and V is TRBV4-1; D ambiguous. Germline CDR1 is MGHRA and CDR2 is YSYEKL. V was pared by 4 bases and J by 2 bases, with 14 bases between. The CDR3 consists of 15 residues. DNA of the CDR3: TGCGCCAGCAGCCCGGCCAGTCAAGTGAACTATGGCTACACCTTC. Translated, it gives CASSPASQVNYGYTF.

V usage is TRBV5-1 and J usage is TRBJ1-5; the D gene is possibly TRBD1 (6 bases). This CDR3 contains 16 residues. Germline CDR1 SGHRS, CDR2 YFSETQ. V was trimmed by 4 bases and J by 4 bases, leaving 18 bases between them. CDR3 bases: TGCGCCAGCAGCCCCGACGCTGGGGGCCGGAATCAGCCCCAGCATTTT. This codes for CASSPDAGGRNQPQHF.

The chain couples TRBV9 to TRBJ2-5; TRBD2 aligns across 10 bases. CDR1 is SGDLS and CDR2 is YYNGEE in the germline V gene. CDR3 length: 16 residues. Trimming at V came to 0 bases and at J to 1 base, leaving 3 bases not matched to a gene. Here the CDR3 DNA reads TGTGCCAGCAGCGTAGGTACTAGCGGGATCCAAGAGACCCAGTACTTC. It codes for CASSVGTSGIQETQYF.

This clone appeared a few times. The CDR3 DNA is TGCAGCGCCCACAGGGAACCATACAATGAGCAGTTCTTC. It translates to CSAHREPYNEQFF. The gene calls are TRBV29-1 and TRBJ2-1, with a tentative D call TRBD1 (6 bases). The germline gives CDR1 SQVTM, CDR2 ANQGSEA. Trimming left V 7 bases short and J 4 bases short, with 14 bases between. The CDR3 runs to 13 residues.

V gene TRBV28 combines with J gene TRBJ1-5, with D possibly TRBD1 on 6 matching bases. CDR3 length equals 16 residues. Trimming took off 6 bases at V and 6 bases at J, with 21 bases between the two ends. Germline CDR1 MDHEN, CDR2 SYDVKM. The CDR3 here is CASSREGGTITQPQHF. The CDR3 DNA follows: TGTGCCAGCAGCAGGGAAGGGGGTACGATCACTCAGCCCCAGCATTTT.

The chain recombines TRBV4-3 with TRBJ1-2; no definite D call. The V end was cut by 0 bases, the J end by 4 bases, with 9 bases between. This CDR3 region has 14 residues. Germline loops: CDR1 LGHNA, CDR2 YSLEER. CDR3 protein: CASSQDLEGYGYTF. The DNA of the CDR3 is TGCGCCAGCAGCCAAGATTTGGAAGGCTATGGCTACACCTTC.

The rearrangement links TRBV30 to TRBJ1-5; 7 nucleotides align to TRBD1. CDR1 and CDR2 (germline): GTSNPN, SVGIG (reference sequence). The length of the CDR3 is 15 residues. V shed 1 base and J 2 bases; nucleotides not matched to a gene: 5. CDR3: CAWSGQGEGNQPQHF. The DNA for the CDR3 is TGTGCCTGGAGTGGACAGGGAGAGGGCAATCAGCCCCAGCATTTT.

This clone was counted between two and nine times. V is TRBV7-9 and J is TRBJ2-3; the D is unclear. This CDR3 comprises 11 residues. Germline V gene sequence: CDR1 SEHNR, CDR2 FQNEAQ (reference sequence). The V end was cut by 3 bases, the J end by 5 bases, with 3 bases between. The CDR3 DNA is TGTGCCAGCAGCTTTCGAGATACGCAGTATTTT. Amino acid sequence: CASSFRDTQYF.

The chain links TRBV2 to TRBJ2-5; TRBD1 might be the D (5 bases). CDR1 is SNHLY, CDR2 FYNNEI, per germline. Trimming pared 6 bases from V and 2 bases from J, leaving 10 bases between. The CDR3 contains 13 residues. CDR3 in DNA: TGTGCCAGCAGCCCCGACAGACAAGAGACCCAGTACTTC. Translating gives CASSPDRQETQYF.